Shown below are 22 T cell receptor beta chains from a single sample sequenced in a study of T cell changes during pregnancy in multiple sclerosis. Some clones are missing from TCRdb's copy, which holds only in-frame ones; the method was immunoSEQ multiplex PCR. The data contain around 35,000 clones, 85% to 95% of them singletons. The starting material was CD4+ T cells from peripheral blood mononuclear cells, obtained in the second trimester of pregnancy. These receptors were taken from a female donor with multiple sclerosis, enrolled in a pregnancy study.

CDR3 DNA sequence: TGTGCCAGCTCACCAGGGACAGGGGGCAATGAAAAACTGTTTTTT. Translation gives CASSPGTGGNEKLFF. This sequence joins TRBV18 and TRBJ1-4; 12 positions match TRBD1. In germline, CDR1 is KGHSH, CDR2 LQKENI. The CDR3 contains 15 residues. With 2 bases clipped from V and 5 bases from J, the junction kept 0 bases outside the gene matches.

The chain joins TRBV30 to TRBJ1-1; unclear D gene. This CDR3 has 11 amino acids. Germline V gene sequence: CDR1 GTSNPN, CDR2 SVGIG (reference sequence). CDR3 bases: TGTGCTTCGGGGTTGAACACTGAAGCTTTCTTT. This encodes CASGLNTEAFF.

The genes are TRBV11-3 and TRBJ2-1; tentatively, D is TRBD2 (6 bases). Trimming removed 4 bases at V and 6 bases at J, with 16 bases between. The germline V gene encodes CDR1 SGHNT and CDR2 YENEEA. CDR3 length: 15 amino acids. CDR3 sequence (DNA): TGTGCCAGCAGCTCCTGGGGGGAAGTTGGCAATGAGCAGTTCTTC. Translating it yields CASSSWGEVGNEQFF. Full variable domain (outside the CDR3, taken from reference TRBV11-3 and TRBJ2-1): EAGVVQSPRYKIIEKKQPVAFWCNPISGHNTLYWYLQNLGQGPELLIRYENEEAVDDSQLPKDRFSAERLKGVDSTLKIQPAELGDSAVYLCASSSWGEVGNEQFFGPGTRLTVL.

The J gene is TRBJ1-1, the V gene TRBV14, with D perhaps matching TRBD1 (5 bases). Germline values: CDR1 SGHDN, CDR2 FVKESK. The CDR3 loop spans 16 amino acids. V was cut by 5 bases and J by 0 bases, with 16 bases left in between. The CDR3 DNA follows: TGTGCCAGCAGCTATGATCGATGGGGCATGAACACTGAAGCTTTCTTT. It translates to CASSYDRWGMNTEAFF.

J is TRBJ2-7 and V is TRBV18; 11 nucleotides align to TRBD2. The germline V gene has CDR1 KGHSH and CDR2 LQKENI. V was pared by 4 bases and J by 2 bases, with 4 bases of the junction left unmatched. The CDR3 loop spans 15 amino acids. In DNA, the CDR3 is TGTGCCAGCTCACTTAGCGGGAGGGCTACCTACGAGCAGTACTTC. It is translated as CASSLSGRATYEQYF.

The J gene is TRBJ2-7, the V gene TRBV5-1; 7 bases fit TRBD2. This CDR3 is built from 14 residues. Germline V gene data show CDR1 as SGHRS and CDR2 as YFSETQ. The trim removed 0 bases at V and 4 bases at J, leaving 4 bases unmatched. CDR3 nucleotides: TGCGCCAGCAGCTTGGGGGAGGGATTTTACGAGCAGTACTTC. It encodes CASSLGEGFYEQYF.

V gene TRBV2 combines with J gene TRBJ1-1; 7 positions match TRBD1. The CDR3 runs to 14 residues. CDR1 is SNHLY, CDR2 FYNNEI, per germline. The trim removed 0 bases at V and 8 bases at J, leaving 6 bases unmatched. CDR3 in DNA: TGTGCCAGCAGTGAAGCTCGCCAGGGGGTGGAAGCTTTCTTT. Encoded protein: CASSEARQGVEAFF.

The genes are TRBV7-8 and TRBJ2-1; tentative D call: TRBD2 (7 bases). CDR3 length: 14 residues. Germline-derived CDR1 and CDR2 are SGHVS and FQNEAQ. The V end was cut by 7 bases, the J end by 4 bases, with 14 bases between. The CDR3 region is CASTIGGAYNEQFF. The CDR3, as DNA: TGTGCCAGCACCATAGGGGGGGCTTACAATGAGCAGTTCTTC.

The rearrangement links TRBV7-9 to TRBJ2-1; 11 bases fit TRBD2. CDR1 and CDR2 (germline): SEHNR, FQNEAQ (reference sequence). V trimming: 5 bases; J trimming: 3 bases; junction bases outside the gene matches: 6. The CDR3 sequence is 16 residues long. CDR3 protein: CASSASGTSGYNEQFF. The CDR3 nucleotides read TGTGCCAGCAGCGCATCCGGGACTAGCGGCTACAATGAGCAGTTCTTC. The full variable domain, rest sourced from reference TRBV7-9 and TRBJ2-1, is DTGVSQNPRHKITKRGQNVTFRCDPISEHNRLYWYRQTLGQGPEFLTYFQNEAQLEKSRLLSDRFSAERPKGSFSTLEIQRTEQGDSAMYLCASSASGTSGYNEQFFGPGTRLTVL.

This rearrangement joins TRBV5-6 to TRBJ2-7, with TRBD1 matching over 9 bases. J lost 6 bases, V lost 5 bases, and 3 bases had no gene match. From germline, CDR1 is SGHDT and CDR2 YYEEEE. CDR3 length equals 12 residues. The CDR3 here is CASRGTGLEQYF. In nucleotides, the CDR3 is TGTGCCAGCAGAGGGACAGGGCTCGAGCAGTACTTC.

The gene calls are TRBV2 and TRBJ2-6; the D gene is possibly TRBD1 (7 bases). V lost 7 bases and J 0 bases, leaving 19 bases between the germline ends. This CDR3 has 18 amino acids. The V gene's germline CDR1 is SNHLY and CDR2 FYNNEI. The CDR3 bases are TGTGCCAGCATTTTCAGGGGGGCAGCTAGCTCTGGGGCCAACGTCCTGACTTTC. Translated, it gives CASIFRGAASSGANVLTF.

This chain connects TRBV6-5 to TRBJ1-2; 10 positions match TRBD1. The CDR3 has 15 amino acids. V lost 2 bases to trimming and J lost 7 bases; unmatched junction nucleotides: 7. The germline V gene has CDR1 MNHEY and CDR2 SVGAGI. CDR3 DNA: TGTGCCAGCAGTTACCTTCCCGGACAGGGGGGTGGCTACACCTTC. Translation: CASSYLPGQGGGYTF.

The chain combines TRBV19 with TRBJ2-5, with D hard to call. The V end was cut by 4 bases, the J end by 2 bases, with 11 bases between. Germline CDR1 is LNHDA and CDR2 is SQIVND (reference sequence). The CDR3 totals 14 residues. The CDR3 protein is CASSSTATQETQYF. The CDR3 coding sequence is TGTGCCAGTAGTAGTACAGCCACACAAGAGACCCAGTACTTC. Variable domain in full (rest from reference TRBV19 and TRBJ2-5): DGGITQSPKYLFRKEGQNVTLSCEQNLNHDAMYWYRQDPGQGLRLIYYSQIVNDFQKGDIAEGYSVSREKKESFPLTVTSAQKNPTAFYLCASSSTATQETQYFGPGTRLLVL.

V is TRBV18 and J is TRBJ1-1, with D maybe TRBD1 (5 bases). This CDR3 is 13 amino acids long. CDR1 and CDR2 from the germline V gene are KGHSH and LQKENI. Trimming shortened V by 2 bases and J by 5 bases, and 9 bases separated the two germline ends. The CDR3 protein is CASSPGEGTEAFF. The CDR3 nucleotides read TGTGCCAGCTCACCAGGGGAGGGGACTGAAGCTTTCTTT.

This chain connects TRBV7-9 to TRBJ1-1; unclear D gene. The CDR3 spans 14 residues. V was shortened by 5 bases and J by 3 bases, with 13 bases between the two germline ends. Germline V gene data show CDR1 as SEHNR and CDR2 as FQNEAQ (reference sequence). The CDR3 sequence is CASSPPTEYTEAFF. The CDR3 DNA is TGTGCCAGCAGCCCCCCTACAGAATACACTGAAGCTTTCTTT.

The CDR3 loop reads CAIRRAGEGTEAFF. The CDR3 coding sequence is TGTGCCATCAGGAGGGCAGGGGAGGGCACTGAAGCTTTCTTT. The V and J genes are TRBV10-3 and TRBJ1-1; D is possibly TRBD1 (6 bases). Germline CDR1 is ENHRY and CDR2 is SYGVKD. This CDR3 has 14 amino acids. Trimming pared 6 bases from V and 4 bases from J, leaving 15 bases between.

This sequence joins TRBV27 and TRBJ2-7, with 7 bases that match TRBD1. Germline loops: CDR1 MNHEY, CDR2 SMNVEV (reference sequence). V was clipped by 2 bases and J by 6 bases; unmatched bases: 7. The CDR3 contains 14 residues. In DNA form, the CDR3 reads TGTGCCAGCAGTTTAAGAGGGGGCTCAGGCGAGCAGTACTTC. Residues: CASSLRGGSGEQYF.

The V and J genes are TRBV5-1 and TRBJ2-7; D unclear. Germline CDR1 and CDR2: SGHRS and YFSETQ. This CDR3 is built from 14 residues. Trimming stripped 0 bases from V and 2 bases from J, with 9 bases between. CDR3: CASSLERRTYEQYF. DNA of the CDR3: TGCGCCAGCAGCTTGGAGAGGAGAACCTACGAGCAGTACTTC.

The J gene is TRBJ1-2, the V gene TRBV19; 7 nucleotides align to TRBD1. The germline CDR1 and CDR2 sequences are LNHDA and SQIVND (reference sequence). Trimming took 8 bases from V and 4 from J; bases not matched to a gene: 10. CDR3 size: 14 residues. The chain's CDR3 is CASSLQGMAYGYTF. CDR3 nucleotides: TGTGCCAGTTCACTACAGGGGATGGCCTATGGCTACACCTTC. Supplemented by reference TRBV19 and TRBJ1-2, the full variable domain reads DGGITQSPKYLFRKEGQNVTLSCEQNLNHDAMYWYRQDPGQGLRLIYYSQIVNDFQKGDIAEGYSVSREKKESFPLTVTSAQKNPTAFYLCASSLQGMAYGYTFGSGTRLTVV.

The rearrangement uses TRBV7-8 and TRBJ1-5, with a weak D call TRBD1 (5 bases). The CDR3 extends over 18 amino acids. V lost 1 base and J lost 6, with 22 bases in between. Germline V gives CDR1 SGHVS, CDR2 FQNEAQ. The CDR3 nucleotides read TGTGCCAGCAGCTTAGAAATAAGAGGGCGGGGCGCCGGTCAGCCCCAGCATTTT. Protein: CASSLEIRGRGAGQPQHF.

J is TRBJ1-5 and V is TRBV4-1, with D perhaps TRBD1 (5 bases). The CDR3 spans 18 residues. Trimming shortened V by 4 bases and J by 4 bases, and 23 bases separated the two germline ends. Germline CDR1 and CDR2: MGHRA and YSYEKL. The CDR3 DNA follows: TGCGCCAGCAGCCTCGGCGGGACGGCGCTTGGGGGGAATCAGCCCCAGCATTTT. Protein sequence: CASSLGGTALGGNQPQHF.

The DNA for the CDR3 is TGTGCCAGCAGCCAAGCTGGAGCGGGGCTTCAAGAGACCCAGTACTTC. It codes for CASSQAGAGLQETQYF. V and J are TRBV4-2 and TRBJ2-5, with 7 positions matching TRBD2. This CDR3 comprises 16 residues. Trimming cost V 1 base and J 2 bases; bases outside gene matches: 7. Germline V gene lookup returns CDR1 LGHNA and CDR2 YNFKEQ.